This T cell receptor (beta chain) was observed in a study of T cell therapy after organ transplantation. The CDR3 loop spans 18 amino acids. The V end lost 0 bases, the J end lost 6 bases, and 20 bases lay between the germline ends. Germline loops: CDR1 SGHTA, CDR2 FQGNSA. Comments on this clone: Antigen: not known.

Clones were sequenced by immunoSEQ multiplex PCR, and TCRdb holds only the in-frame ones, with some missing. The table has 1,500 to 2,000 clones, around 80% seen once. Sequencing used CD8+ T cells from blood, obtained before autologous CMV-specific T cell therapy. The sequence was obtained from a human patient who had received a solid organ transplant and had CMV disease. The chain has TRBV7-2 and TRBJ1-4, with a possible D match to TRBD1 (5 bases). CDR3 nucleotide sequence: TGTGCCAGCAGCTTAGCATTTCCGGGGAGCAGGGAGGATGAAAAACTGTTTTTT. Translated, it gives CASSLAFPGSREDEKLFF.